A selection of T cell receptor beta chains follows, all from one sample in a study of Ad26.COV2.S vaccination and SARS-CoV-2 variants. The table came from immunoSEQ multiplex PCR; TCRdb's copy has only in-frame clones and leaves some out. The sample has around 270,000 clones; around 88% are singletons. The sample here was peripheral blood, taken in a trial of Ad26.COV2.S vaccine versus placebo. Source of these receptors: a person between 18 and 65 years old who received the Ad26.COV2.S COVID-19 vaccine or a placebo. Each CDR3 is given with its conserved first and last residue. A D gene is named only where the DNA matches it firmly. A clone size is listed for some rows: how often the clone was seen (once, few, many), or a class if it is expanded.

j_call cdr3_length clone_size d_call v_call cdr3_nt cdr3_aa
TRBJ1-6 14 - - TRBV27 TGTGCCAGCAGTTACCACTCCTATAATTCACCCCTCCACTTT CASSYHSYNSPLHF
TRBJ2-1 12 many - TRBV29-1 TGCAGCGTTGCGGCCGCGGGAAATGAGCAGTTCTTC CSVAAAGNEQFF
TRBJ1-2 15 - TRBD1 TRBV6-6 TGTGCCAGCAGCGAGAACCAGGGGGCGAGAGGTGGCTACACCTTC CASSENQGARGGYTF
TRBJ2-5 14 - TRBD2 TRBV6-5 TGTGCCAGCAGTTACTGGGGGGGCCAAGAGACCCAGTACTTC CASSYWGGQETQYF
TRBJ1-3 15 - TRBD1 TRBV7-2 TGTGCCAGCAGCGGACAGGGGGCGATTGGAAACACCATATATTTT CASSGQGAIGNTIYF
TRBJ2-1 16 - - TRBV27 TGTGCCAGCAGTTTATTGGACGGGGGCACCTACAATGAGCAGTTCTTC CASSLLDGGTYNEQFF
TRBJ2-3 15 - - TRBV28 TGTGCCAGCAGTACCTCGGCAAAGGGCACAGATACGCAGTATTTT CASSTSAKGTDTQYF
TRBJ2-5 15 - TRBD2 TRBV4-1 TGCGCCAGCAGCCAAAGCGGGGGCAACCAAGAGACCCAGTACTTC CASSQSGGNQETQYF
TRBJ2-5 17 - TRBD2 TRBV5-1 TGCGCCAGCAGCTTGCCAACTAGCGGGAAGAAGCAAGAGACCCAGTACTTC CASSLPTSGKKQETQYF
TRBJ1-2 13 - - TRBV10-1 TGCGCCAGCAGTGAACAGGATCACTATGGCTACACCTTC CASSEQDHYGYTF
TRBJ2-5 16 - TRBD1 TRBV30 TGTGCCTGGAGTGTACTTTGGACAGGGGCAAGAGAGACCCAGTACTTC CAWSVLWTGARETQYF
TRBJ2-1 15 - - TRBV11-2 TGTGCCAGCAGCTACTCTGCAGGAGGCGTCGATGAGCAGTTCTTC CASSYSAGGVDEQFF
TRBJ2-2 13 - - TRBV24-1 TGTGCCACCAGTGGCCAGGGTGCCGGGGAGCTGTTTTTT CATSGQGAGELFF
TRBJ2-2 15 - - TRBV4-2 TGTGCCAGCAGCCAAGGGGGGAGAAGCGGAGGGGAGCTGTTTTTT CASSQGGRSGGELFF
TRBJ2-1 13 - TRBD2 TRBV19 TGTGCCAGTAGTGCGGGACTAGTGTATGAGCAGTTCTTC CASSAGLVYEQFF
TRBJ1-5 14 - - TRBV6-5 TGTGCCAGCAGTACAGGGTCGCGCAATCAGCCCCAGCATTTT CASSTGSRNQPQHF
TRBJ1-1 14 - - TRBV20-1 TGCAGTGCTAGTCGGACGGGGATGAACACTGAAGCTTTCTTT CSASRTGMNTEAFF
TRBJ2-2 16 - TRBD2 TRBV3-1/TRBV3-2 TGTGCCAGCAGCCAGGGTACTAGCGGGAACACCGGGGAGCTGTTTTTT CASSQGTSGNTGELFF
TRBJ1-5 16 few - TRBV6-5 TGTGCCAGCAGTTACTCGGCAGTTCATAGCAATCAGCCCCAGCATTTT CASSYSAVHSNQPQHF
TRBJ2-1 14 - - TRBV27 TGTGCCAGCAGACTAGGGTTGGATGATGGTGAGCAGTTCTTC CASRLGLDDGEQFF
TRBJ2-7 15 - - TRBV4-3 TGCGCCAGCAGCCAAGACTTAGGCAGGGCTTACGAGCAGTACTTC CASSQDLGRAYEQYF
TRBJ1-6 17 - - TRBV9 TGTGCCAGCAGCGCATCGGGGGGTACTCCCTATAATTCACCCCTCCACTTT CASSASGGTPYNSPLHF
TRBJ2-5 12 - - TRBV30 TGTGCCTTCTCGACGGAGGGAGAGACCCAGTACTTC CAFSTEGETQYF
TRBJ1-5 16 once TRBD1 TRBV2 TGTGCCAGCAGGTCGACAGGGGGCGGAAGCAATCAGCCCCAGCATTTT CASRSTGGGSNQPQHF
TRBJ2-2 16 - TRBD1 TRBV5-1 TGCGCCAGCAGCTGGTCGGCAGGGGGCAAGACCGGGGAGCTGTTTTTT CASSWSAGGKTGELFF
TRBJ2-3 15 - - TRBV30 TGTGCCTGGAAAGCTTTTAGGCTGGGGGAAGATACGCAGTATTTT CAWKAFRLGEDTQYF
TRBJ2-2 14 - - TRBV11-2 TGTGCCAGCAGCTTCTTACGGAACACCGGGGAGCTGTTTTTT CASSFLRNTGELFF
TRBJ1-6 17 - - TRBV4-1 TGCGCCAGCAGCCAATCCCCAGCGCCTAGAGCGAATTCACCCCTCCACTTT CASSQSPAPRANSPLHF
TRBJ2-3 15 - TRBD2 TRBV24-1 TGTGCCACCAGTGATTCTAGCGGGAGTCGCCCGACTTGGTATTTT CATSDSSGSRPTWYF
TRBJ2-5 14 - - TRBV11-2 TGTGCCAGCAGCTTACAGACGGGAGAAGAGACCCAGTACTTC CASSLQTGEETQYF
TRBJ2-3 15 once TRBD2 TRBV30 TGTGCCTGGAGTGTACTTGCGGGAGTCTCGGATACGCAGTATTTT CAWSVLAGVSDTQYF
TRBJ2-5 18 - TRBD2 TRBV4-3 TGCGCCAGCAGCCAAACCCTGGGACTAGCGGGGGGGCGAGAGACCCAGTACTTC CASSQTLGLAGGRETQYF
TRBJ2-3 16 - - TRBV7-3 TGTGCCAGCAGCTTACACGGCGATCTAAGCACAGATACGCAGTATTTT CASSLHGDLSTDTQYF
TRBJ1-4 16 once - TRBV6-1 TGTGCCAGCAGTGGACGTCTACAGCCTATTAATGAAAAACTGTTTTTT CASSGRLQPINEKLFF
TRBJ2-3 15 - - TRBV6-2/TRBV6-3 TGTGCCAGCAGTTACTTAGGGGGGTACACAGATACGCAGTATTTT CASSYLGGYTDTQYF
TRBJ2-5 22 - TRBD1 TRBV7-8 TGTGCCAGCAGCTTATTTCATGGGACAGGGGAAGAAATAGGGGAGAGGGGAGAGACCCAGTACTTC CASSLFHGTGEEIGERGETQYF
TRBJ1-1 15 - - TRBV27 TGTGCCAGCAGTTTATCCCCTAGGGGGAACACTGAAGCTTTCTTT CASSLSPRGNTEAFF
TRBJ1-3 16 - - TRBV20-1 TGCAGTGCTAGTGAGGGACTAGAGAGCTCTGGAAACACCATATATTTT CSASEGLESSGNTIYF
TRBJ1-6 15 once - TRBV6-5 TGTGCCAGCAGTTACGAGGGGTCGGGCAATTCACCCCTCCACTTT CASSYEGSGNSPLHF
TRBJ2-3 14 - TRBD1 TRBV19 TGTGCCAGTAGTATTGGGACAGGGACAGATACGCAGTATTTT CASSIGTGTDTQYF
TRBJ2-4 13 - - TRBV30 TGTGCCTGGAATCCCGGGACGCCAAACATTCAGTACTTC CAWNPGTPNIQYF
TRBJ2-7 14 - TRBD1 TRBV5-1 TGCGCCAGCAGCTTGAAGGGGGCCTCCTACGAGCAGTACTTC CASSLKGASYEQYF
TRBJ2-1 12 - - TRBV25-1 TGTGCCAGCACCGACCCCTACAATGAGCAGTTCTTC CASTDPYNEQFF
TRBJ1-4 15 - - TRBV5-1 TGCGCCAGCAGCGCCAGGGGTGCAACTAATGAAAAACTGTTTTTT CASSARGATNEKLFF
TRBJ2-7 13 - - TRBV4-1 TGCGCCAGCAGCCAAGGAGAAAGGGCCGAGCAGTACTTC CASSQGERAEQYF
TRBJ1-6 14 - TRBD1 TRBV6-6 TGTGCCAGCAGTACGGGACAGGGGCATTCACCCCTCCACTTT CASSTGQGHSPLHF
TRBJ2-5 15 - - TRBV10-3 TGTGCCATCAGTGAGTCGGGTTCCCGATACGAGACCCAGTACTTC CAISESGSRYETQYF
TRBJ2-2 14 once TRBD1 TRBV6-5 TGTGCCAGCAGTTACCACAGGGGGCCCGGGGAGCTGTTTTTT CASSYHRGPGELFF
TRBJ1-2 15 once TRBD1 TRBV4-3 TGCGCCAGCAGCCAAGGGACAGGGGGCGGCTATGGCTACACCTTC CASSQGTGGGYGYTF
TRBJ2-1 14 - - TRBV10-3 TGTGCTCAATTGGGGGAAAGCTCCTACAATGAGCAGTTCTTC CAQLGESSYNEQFF
TRBJ1-3 13 - - TRBV10-1 TGCGCCAGCAGCTGGTTGGGTGGAAACACCATATATTTT CASSWLGGNTIYF
TRBJ2-2 15 - - TRBV10-3 TGTGCCATCAGTGAGAAGGGGGGGGACACCGGGGAGCTGTTTTTT CAISEKGGDTGELFF
TRBJ1-2 14 - TRBD1 TRBV19 TGTGCCAGTAGGACAGGGATGGGGAACTATGGCTACACCTTC CASRTGMGNYGYTF
TRBJ2-3 14 - - TRBV7-9 TGTGCCAGCAGCTTTAGCTGGGGGGAAGATACGCAGTATTTT CASSFSWGEDTQYF
TRBJ2-3 16 - TRBD2 TRBV4-1 TGCGCCAGCAGCCAAGATGAGGGACTATCCACAGATACGCAGTATTTT CASSQDEGLSTDTQYF
TRBJ1-2 15 - TRBD1 TRBV5-1 TGCGCCAGCAGCTATGGACAGGGGGAAAGGTATGGCTACACCTTC CASSYGQGERYGYTF
TRBJ2-1 15 few TRBD2 TRBV19 TGTGCCAGTAGTTATGGACTAGCGGGAGACGGGCGGCAGTTCTTC CASSYGLAGDGRQFF
TRBJ2-5 15 - - TRBV7-2 TGTGCCAGCAGCTTAGGAGTAGTCATACAAGAGACTCAGTACTTC CASSLGVVIQETQYF
TRBJ2-2 16 once - TRBV19 TGTGCCAGTAGTATTTCGACCCCCCCCAACACCGGGGAGCTGTTTTTT CASSISTPPNTGELFF